One sample yielded the 17 T cell receptor beta chains listed below, sequenced in a study of PD-1 blockade in classical Hodgkin lymphoma. Method: immunoSEQ multiplex PCR; TCRdb's copy keeps in-frame clones and lacks some. This sample has around 91,000 clones; roughly 80% occur once, and the top ten carry around 17%. Every patient relapsed after autologous stem cell transplantation, and brentuximab vedotin exposure varied. Sequencing was performed on peripheral blood mononuclear cells (PBMCs), taken before the second cycle of nivolumab. These TCRs come from a human donor with classical Hodgkin lymphoma.

The chain employs TRBV7-2 and TRBJ1-2, with unresolved D. Trimming left V 5 bases short and J 3 bases short, with 7 bases between. This CDR3 has 12 residues. CDR1 SGHTA and CDR2 FQGNSA come from the germline V gene. The CDR3 reads CASSGRYYGYTF. As DNA, the CDR3 is TGTGCCAGCAGCGGAAGGTACTATGGCTACACCTTC.

The sample holds one count of this clone. The CDR3 DNA is TGTGCCACCGATATGGGGGCCGGGGAGCTGTTTTTT. It is translated as CATDMGAGELFF. This chain joins TRBV6-6 and TRBJ2-2, with D possibly being TRBD1 or TRBD2 (5 bases each). Germline V gene sequence: CDR1 MNHNY, CDR2 SVGAGI (reference sequence). The CDR3 is 12 residues long. Trimming stripped 10 bases from V and 6 bases from J, with 12 bases between.

The chain is built from TRBV27 and TRBJ2-7; 8 nucleotides align to TRBD2. The CDR3 has 14 residues. With 3 bases clipped from V and 4 bases from J, the junction kept 5 bases outside the gene matches. Germline CDR1 is MNHEY and CDR2 is SMNVEV (reference sequence). CDR3 region: CASSFREGRYEQYF. CDR3 nucleotide sequence: TGTGCCAGCAGTTTTCGGGAGGGCCGATACGAGCAGTACTTC.

In its sample, this clone was seen a few times. The gene calls are TRBV14 and TRBJ2-7, with 8 bases that match TRBD1. Per germline, CDR1 SGHDN and CDR2 FVKESK. CDR3 length: 16 amino acids. Unmatched junction bases numbered 6, after V lost 2 bases and J lost 0 bases. The CDR3 loop reads CASSQLPGQGSYEQYF. The CDR3 DNA follows: TGTGCCAGCAGCCAATTGCCCGGACAGGGCTCCTACGAGCAGTACTTC.

The J gene is TRBJ2-7, the V gene TRBV27; TRBD2 aligns across 8 bases. This CDR3 spans 14 amino acids. Germline-derived CDR1 and CDR2 are MNHEY and SMNVEV (reference sequence). V lost 5 bases to trimming and J lost 5 bases; unmatched junction nucleotides: 8. This CDR3 reads CASSTLAGRHEQYF. The DNA for the CDR3 is TGTGCCAGCAGTACCTTAGCGGGACGGCACGAGCAGTACTTC.

The chain couples TRBV28 to TRBJ2-5; 10 bases fit TRBD1. The germline gives CDR1 MDHEN, CDR2 SYDVKM. This CDR3 comprises 15 residues. J lost 5 bases, V lost 5 bases, and 8 bases had no gene match. The CDR3 sequence: CASSLGTGVTETQYF. CDR3 DNA sequence: TGTGCCAGCAGTCTGGGGACAGGGGTTACGGAGACCCAGTACTTC.

The genes are TRBV11-2 and TRBJ1-1; D might be TRBD1 (6 bases). The CDR3 has 13 residues. Germline-derived CDR1 and CDR2 are SGHAT and FQNNGV. V was clipped by 6 bases and J by 2 bases, with 10 bases between them. CDR3 DNA sequence: TGTGCCAGCAGACGGGGGCCTAACACTGAAGCTTTCTTT. Translated, it gives CASRRGPNTEAFF.

V and J are TRBV18 and TRBJ2-1; 8 bases align to TRBD2. Germline loops: CDR1 KGHSH, CDR2 LQKENI. With 10 bases clipped from V and 5 bases from J, the junction kept 16 bases outside the gene matches. This CDR3 comprises 16 residues. This chain's CDR3 is CATHSSGGSKDNEQFF. Written as DNA, the CDR3 is TGTGCCACCCATTCCTCGGGGGGGAGTAAGGACAATGAGCAGTTCTTC.

The table lists this clone with a count of one. The chain employs TRBV18 and TRBJ2-2, with D unclear. The CDR3 contains 13 residues. CDR1 is KGHSH and CDR2 is LQKENI in the germline V gene. V was pared by 6 bases and J by 0 bases, with 5 bases between. The CDR3 DNA is TGTGCCAGCTCGGGCGCGAACACCGGGGAGCTGTTTTTT. This codes for CASSGANTGELFF.

Here the CDR3 reads CASSLSGHYTGELFF. CDR3 coding DNA: TGTGCCAGCAGTTTATCTGGACACTACACCGGGGAGCTGTTTTTT. The chain couples TRBV27 to TRBJ2-2; maybe TRBD1 (5 bases). Looked up from germline, CDR1 is MNHEY and CDR2 is SMNVEV (reference sequence). The CDR3 extends over 15 amino acids. V was cut by 0 bases and J by 3 bases, with 8 bases left in between.

The rearrangement joins TRBV30 to TRBJ2-5; D remains ambiguous. The germline V and J ends were trimmed by 2 bases and 5 bases, with 15 bases remaining between them. The germline CDR1 and CDR2 sequences are GTSNPN and SVGIG (reference sequence). CDR3 size: 14 residues. The CDR3 DNA is TGTGCCTGGAGTCGCGGCAGAGGAGAGGAGACCCAGTACTTC. Encoded protein: CAWSRGRGEETQYF. The full variable domain, completed using reference TRBV30 and TRBJ2-5, is SQTIHQWPATLVQPVGSPLSLECTVEGTSNPNLYWYRQAAGRGLQLLFYSVGIGQISSEVPQNLSASRPQDRQFILSSKKLLLSDSGFYLCAWSRGRGEETQYFGPGTRLLVL.

The V call is TRBV27, the J call TRBJ1-4; D ambiguous. With 2 bases removed from V and 5 bases from J, the gap between germline ends came to 6 bases. The CDR3 consists of 13 residues. The germline gives CDR1 MNHEY, CDR2 SMNVEV (reference sequence). As DNA, the CDR3 is TGTGCCAGCAGTTTAAGGATGAATGAAAAACTGTTTTTT. This codes for CASSLRMNEKLFF.

V usage is TRBV27 and J usage is TRBJ2-1; 9 nucleotides match TRBD1. This CDR3 is 15 amino acids long. Per the germline V gene, CDR1 is MNHEY and CDR2 is SMNVEV (reference sequence). Trimming removed 7 bases from V and 3 bases from J; junction bases left unmatched: 7. CDR3 nucleotides: TGTGCCAGCACCCCGGACAGGGGCTACTACAATGAGCAGTTCTTC. This translates into CASTPDRGYYNEQFF.

The chain uses TRBV12-2 and TRBJ2-7. TRBV12-2 is termed a pseudogene. The CDR3 is 13 amino acids. In DNA, the CDR3 is TGTGCAAGTCGCTTAACGGAATCCTACGAGCAGTACTTC. Encoded protein: CASRLTESYEQYF.

This clone was counted between two and nine times. The V and J genes are TRBV7-9 and TRBJ2-5; 7 nucleotides align to TRBD2. CDR3 length equals 16 residues. The germline CDR1 and CDR2 sequences are SEHNR and FQNEAQ (reference sequence). V trimming: 7 bases; J trimming: 5 bases; junction bases outside the gene matches: 16. The DNA of the CDR3 is TGTGCCAGCACCCTGTATGGGGGAGGGAGCGAGGAGACCCAGTACTTC. Protein sequence: CASTLYGGGSEETQYF. The variable domain in full, with the rest retrieved from reference TRBV7-9 and TRBJ2-5, is DTGVSQNPRHKITKRGQNVTFRCDPISEHNRLYWYRQTLGQGPEFLTYFQNEAQLEKSRLLSDRFSAERPKGSFSTLEIQRTEQGDSAMYLCASTLYGGGSEETQYFGPGTRLLVL.

This chain joins TRBV5-1 and TRBJ2-7, with 9 bases identical to TRBD2. Germline V gene data show CDR1 as SGHRS and CDR2 as YFSETQ. The CDR3 is 18 residues long. V lost 0 bases to trimming and J lost 3 bases; unmatched junction nucleotides: 13. The DNA of the CDR3 is TGCGCCAGCAGCTTGGGTAGCCCAGCGGGAGGTGTTATCTACGAGCAGTACTTC. Amino acids: CASSLGSPAGGVIYEQYF.

V is TRBV29-1 and J is TRBJ1-1; TRBD1 is a possible D gene (5 bases). This CDR3 is 14 amino acids long. Germline CDR1 SQVTM, CDR2 ANQGSEA. The V and J ends lost 7 bases and 7 bases respectively, with 22 bases between them. The CDR3 loop reads CSAVLSTGGGEAFF. Here the CDR3 DNA reads TGCAGCGCCGTTTTGAGCACAGGAGGTGGTGAAGCTTTCTTT.